This record concerns one TCR beta chain sequence. Its antigen is unknown. The PCR employed 60 Vbeta primers together with 13 Jbeta primers. The assay was immunoSEQ multiplex PCR, and TCRdb's table has in-frame clones only and misses some. The table includes about 180,000 clones, roughly 80% detected once. In germline, CDR1 is GTSNPN, CDR2 SVGIG (reference sequence). The CDR3 runs 14 residues. The V gene end was trimmed by 3 bases and the J gene end by 4 bases; junction bases not matched to a gene: 1. The source of the sample is a study of cytomegalovirus exposure and HLA in healthy donors. For the study at large: In an earlier analysis, almost 120 million unique TCR beta sequences were found from some 180 million T cells. Overall study findings and caveats: Later analysis identified a missense DCLRE1C variant that was linked to TCR beta V- and J-gene trimming.

The V call is TRBV30, the J call TRBJ1-6; 9 nucleotides line up with TRBD1. The material sequenced was PBMCs. This TCR was sampled from a male donor in good health and CMV-seronegative. The CDR3 is CAWRDRGYNSPLHF. DNA for the CDR3: TGTGCCTGGAGGGACAGGGGTTATAATTCACCCCTCCACTTT. Combining the CDR3 with reference TRBV30 and TRBJ1-6 gives the whole variable domain SQTIHQWPATLVQPVGSPLSLECTVEGTSNPNLYWYRQAAGRGLQLLFYSVGIGQISSEVPQNLSASRPQDRQFILSSKKLLLSDSGFYLCAWRDRGYNSPLHFGNGTRLTVT.